The 20 T cell receptor beta chains below all came from one sample that was sequenced in a study of Ad26.COV2.S vaccination and SARS-CoV-2 variants. Treatment given: about 20 received Ad26.COV2.S at low or high dose, single or two shots; about 5 received placebo; per-sample allocation not given. Sample collection was performed on day 63 after the first vaccine or placebo injection. Assay used: immunoSEQ multiplex PCR; TCRdb lists only in-frame clones, some missing. The sample includes around 340,000 clones, 88% seen only once; the top ten take roughly 6%. The input for sequencing was peripheral blood, taken in a trial of Ad26.COV2.S vaccine versus placebo. These TCRs come from a person aged 18-65 years who received the Ad26.COV2.S COVID-19 vaccine or a placebo.

The chain combines TRBV2 with TRBJ2-2; TRBD1 agrees at 8 bases. CDR3 size: 13 residues. V lost 4 bases to trimming and J lost 5 bases; unmatched junction nucleotides: 0. Germline CDR1 SNHLY, CDR2 FYNNEI. CDR3 coding DNA: TGTGCCAGCAGTGGACAGGGGACCGGGGAGCTGTTTTTT. Protein: CASSGQGTGELFF.

This clone was seen once. The rearrangement links TRBV5-1 to TRBJ2-5; TRBD1 agrees at 8 bases. V lost 5 bases, J lost 4 bases, and 4 bases stayed unmatched. CDR1 is SGHRS and CDR2 is YFSETQ in the germline V gene. This CDR3 comprises 13 residues. CDR3 nucleotide sequence: TGCGCCAGCAGGGATGGGACAGGAGAGACCCAGTACTTC. Protein: CASRDGTGETQYF.

The chain has TRBV7-2 and TRBJ2-1, with D possibly called TRBD1 or TRBD2 (5 bases each). This CDR3 region has 16 residues. V lost 1 base, J lost 4 bases, and 14 bases lay in between. Germline CDR1 SGHTA, CDR2 FQGNSA. CDR3 protein: CASSLGGTTVYNEQFF. The CDR3 nucleotides are TGTGCCAGCAGCTTAGGTGGGACCACAGTTTACAATGAGCAGTTCTTC.

This clone was recorded a few times. The chain couples TRBV4-1 to TRBJ1-2, with D possibly TRBD1 on 5 matching bases. Germline values: CDR1 MGHRA, CDR2 YSYEKL. This CDR3 is 15 amino acids long. V lost 0 bases and J lost 5, with 13 bases in between. CDR3 coding DNA: TGCGCCAGCAGCCAAGAGGGCCAAGCAGGGTATGGCTACACCTTC. This sequence encodes CASSQEGQAGYGYTF.

The J gene is TRBJ1-5, the V gene TRBV5-6; D gene unclear. The germline CDR1 and CDR2 sequences are SGHDT and YYEEEE. Trimming took off 2 bases at V and 5 bases at J, with 14 bases between the two ends. The CDR3 is made up of 15 amino acids. The CDR3 sequence is CASSFRRVPYQPQHF. CDR3 nucleotide sequence: TGTGCCAGCAGCTTTCGTCGGGTGCCCTATCAGCCCCAGCATTTT.

This chain joins TRBV28 and TRBJ1-1, with a possible D match to TRBD1 (6 bases). V dropped 8 bases and J dropped 5 bases, with 9 bases sitting between them. The CDR3 consists of 11 residues. CDR1 is MDHEN, CDR2 SYDVKM, per germline. The CDR3 nucleotides are TGTGCCAGCGAGGGGGAAACTGAAGCTTTCTTT. It is translated as CASEGETEAFF.

The V call is TRBV27, the J call TRBJ2-6, with 7 positions matching TRBD2. There are 16 residues in the CDR3. Germline CDR1 reads MNHEY; CDR2 reads SMNVEV (reference sequence). V lost 5 bases to trimming and J lost 0 bases; unmatched junction nucleotides: 4. The DNA of the CDR3 is TGTGCCAGCAGTGACAGACTAGCCTCTGGGGCCAACGTCCTGACTTTC. This encodes CASSDRLASGANVLTF.

With respect to this clone: The sample carries other DNA sequences with the same CDR3. The chain couples TRBV6-2 or TRBV6-3 to TRBJ2-7, with D uncertain. The V and J ends lost 5 bases and 2 bases respectively, with 4 bases between them. Per the germline V gene, CDR1 is MNHEY and CDR2 is SVGEGT. The CDR3 runs 11 residues. The CDR3 sequence: CASSSPYEQYF. In DNA form, the CDR3 reads TGTGCCAGCAGTAGCCCCTACGAGCAGTACTTC.

V gene TRBV7-3 combines with J gene TRBJ2-5; D gene ambiguous. V was pared by 5 bases and J by 0 bases, with 4 bases between. The V gene's germline CDR1 is SGHTA and CDR2 FQGTGA. The CDR3 spans 12 residues. This CDR3 is CASSEDQETQYF. The DNA of the CDR3 is TGTGCCAGCAGCGAAGACCAAGAGACCCAGTACTTC.

About this clone: This CDR3 is also generated by other DNA sequences in the sample. The genes are TRBV7-6 and TRBJ1-4, with TRBD1 matching over 7 bases. The CDR3 sequence is 15 residues long. Germline V CDR1 and CDR2: SGHVS, FNYEAQ. V lost 5 bases to trimming and J lost 3 bases; unmatched junction nucleotides: 6. The CDR3 DNA is TGTGCCAGCAGCCCGCGACAGGGCCCTAATGAAAAACTGTTTTTT. Protein product: CASSPRQGPNEKLFF.

The chain employs TRBV6-2 or TRBV6-3 and TRBJ2-4; 9 nucleotides line up with TRBD1. The CDR3 is made up of 15 amino acids. Looked up from germline, CDR1 is MNHEY and CDR2 is SVGEGT. With V trimmed by 6 bases and J by 8 bases, 11 bases remained unmatched. The CDR3 nucleotides are TGTGCCAGCAGCGCCACAGGGGGCCCCGTGGACATTCAGTACTTC. The encoded protein is CASSATGGPVDIQYF.

This clone was counted once. The V and J genes are TRBV7-2 and TRBJ1-5, with 12 bases identical to TRBD1. The CDR3 is 15 residues long. J gave up 6 bases and V 4 bases, and 4 bases lay outside the gene matches. The V gene's germline CDR1 is SGHTA and CDR2 FQGNSA. The CDR3 coding sequence is TGTGCCAGCAGCTGGGGACAGGGGGCACGTCAGCCCCAGCATTTT. This codes for CASSWGQGARQPQHF.

This clone was recorded a few times. This chain uses TRBV2 with TRBJ1-5; the D gene is possibly TRBD1 (5 bases). The germline CDR1 and CDR2 sequences are SNHLY and FYNNEI. CDR3 length equals 15 residues. V dropped 6 bases and J dropped 4 bases, with 16 bases sitting between them. As DNA, the CDR3 is TGTGCCAGCAGATTAACGACAGACGGGAATCAGCCCCAGCATTTT. Amino acids: CASRLTTDGNQPQHF.

The rearrangement links TRBV6-5 to TRBJ1-1; D remains ambiguous. Trimming cost V 5 bases and J 0 bases, with 7 bases left between them. In germline, CDR1 is MNHEY, CDR2 SVGAGI. There are 13 residues in the CDR3. This CDR3 reads CASSSFLNTEAFF. The CDR3 DNA sequence: TGTGCCAGCAGTAGCTTCCTGAACACTGAAGCTTTCTTT.

This chain connects TRBV4-2 to TRBJ2-5; D call uncertain. Germline loops: CDR1 LGHNA, CDR2 YNFKEQ. The CDR3 length is 12 residues. The V end lost 0 bases, the J end lost 7 bases, and 6 bases lay between the germline ends. The CDR3 sequence: CASSQDWGTQYF. The CDR3 DNA sequence: TGTGCCAGCAGCCAAGATTGGGGGACCCAGTACTTC.

The gene calls are TRBV6-5 and TRBJ2-1; 9 bases align to TRBD1. This CDR3 region has 15 residues. The germline V gene encodes CDR1 MNHEY and CDR2 SVGAGI. The V gene end was trimmed by 6 bases and the J gene end by 2 bases; junction bases not matched to a gene: 5. The CDR3 DNA follows: TGTGCCAGCAGAAGACAGGGGGGTACCTACAATGAGCAGTTCTTC. Protein product: CASRRQGGTYNEQFF.

This sequence joins TRBV9 and TRBJ2-1, with D possibly TRBD1 on 6 matching bases. Trimming removed 2 bases from V and 0 bases from J, with 15 bases in between. The CDR3 loop spans 17 amino acids. Germline assignment: CDR1 SGDLS and CDR2 YYNGEE. The CDR3 sequence is CASSVVAGVISYNEQFF. DNA of the CDR3: TGTGCCAGCAGCGTGGTAGCAGGGGTGATCTCCTACAATGAGCAGTTCTTC.

This clone was seen just once. CDR3 sequence reads: CASSWGGNSPLHF. The CDR3 bases are TGTGCCAGCAGTTGGGGAGGGAATTCACCCCTCCACTTT. The chain joins TRBV6-2 or TRBV6-3 to TRBJ1-6; D is undetermined. Germline CDR1 and CDR2: MNHEY and SVGEGT. The CDR3 has 13 residues. With 4 bases removed from V and 7 bases from J, the gap between germline ends came to 8 bases.

V is TRBV27 and J is TRBJ2-5, with D maybe TRBD2 (6 bases). Germline V gives CDR1 MNHEY, CDR2 SMNVEV (reference sequence). This CDR3 is built from 13 residues. Trimming cost V 8 bases and J 3 bases, with 13 bases left between them. The CDR3 is CASWTNREETQYF. CDR3 bases: TGTGCCAGCTGGACTAACCGTGAAGAGACCCAGTACTTC.

The V and J genes are TRBV7-2 and TRBJ2-7; 9 positions agree with TRBD2. Germline CDR1 reads SGHTA; CDR2 reads FQGNSA. This CDR3 region has 18 residues. V was clipped by 2 bases and J by 0 bases; unmatched bases: 11. CDR3 in DNA: TGTGCCAGCAGCTTAAACCCCCCAAGCGGGAGGCCCTCCTACGAGCAGTACTTC. Its protein is CASSLNPPSGRPSYEQYF. Based on the CDR3 plus reference TRBV7-2 and TRBJ2-7, the full variable domain is GAGVSQSPSNKVTEKGKDVELRCDPISGHTALYWYRQSLGQGLEFLIYFQGNSAPDKSGLPSDRFSAERTGGSVSTLTIQRTQQEDSAVYLCASSLNPPSGRPSYEQYFGPGTRLTVT.